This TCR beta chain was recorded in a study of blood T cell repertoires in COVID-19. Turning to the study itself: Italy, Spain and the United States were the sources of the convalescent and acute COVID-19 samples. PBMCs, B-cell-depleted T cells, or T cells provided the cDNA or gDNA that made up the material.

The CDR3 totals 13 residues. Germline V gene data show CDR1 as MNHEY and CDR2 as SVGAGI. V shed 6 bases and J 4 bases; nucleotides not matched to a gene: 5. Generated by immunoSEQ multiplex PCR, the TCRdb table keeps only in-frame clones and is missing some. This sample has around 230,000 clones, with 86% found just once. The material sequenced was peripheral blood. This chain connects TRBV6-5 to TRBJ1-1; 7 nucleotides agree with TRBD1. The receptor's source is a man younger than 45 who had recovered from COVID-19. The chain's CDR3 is CASSRSGGTEAFF. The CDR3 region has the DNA TGTGCCAGCAGCCGTTCAGGGGGCACTGAAGCTTTCTTT.